The TCR beta chain described here comes from a study of blood T cells in healthy people across ages. Study-wide results and caveats: It was the long-lived donors that had more naive CD4+ cells and higher diversity than aged donors. Observed TCR beta diversity per million T cells went down as age went up. This fall followed a roughly linear course with age.

Together with a sample-barcoded 5' primer, a J-beta primer mix was included in a second PCR lasting about 6 to 11 cycles. Every cDNA was tagged by a template-switch adaptor with 12 random nucleotides. TCRdb independently ran MiXCR on the 5' RACE reads; one entry per CDR3 protein. The sample holds under 1,000,000 distinct CDR3 sequences; around 36% are singletons and the top ten take 10% to 15%. Worth noting for this clonotype: The antigen is undetermined.

CDR1 is DFQATT and CDR2 is SNEGSKA in the germline V gene (reference sequence). This CDR3 is built from 13 residues. J was trimmed by 2 bases and V by 4 bases; bases with no gene match: 3. The specimen was blood. The chain employs TRBV20-1 and TRBJ2-3, with TRBD2 matching 7 bases. The sequence was obtained from a man younger than 30 in good health. This chain's CDR3 is CSATSGDTDTQYF. CDR3 coding DNA: TGCAGTGCTACTAGCGGAGACACAGATACGCAGTATTTT.